This T cell receptor (beta chain) came from a study of beta chain features in type 1 diabetes. Study-level background: Across all samples, roughly 99 million sorted cells were examined.

This CDR3 has 16 residues. Trimming at V came to 1 base and at J to 5 bases, leaving 9 bases not matched to a gene. In germline, CDR1 is MDHEN, CDR2 SYDVKM. Findings of the study overall: Patients' naive, central memory and regulatory TCRB repertoires appeared more alike than those of healthy donors. Across all four CD4+ subsets, people with type 1 diabetes showed modestly shorter TCRB CDR3s.

This clone appeared a few times. What it binds is unknown. All of the isolated RNA was reverse transcribed, so expressed TCRB transcripts were sequenced. The table came from immunoSEQ multiplex PCR; TCRdb's copy has only in-frame clones and leaves some out. Among approximately 260,000 clones, 20% were seen once, and the ten largest hold 0.028%. The source material was naive CD4+ T cells from blood. The gene calls are TRBV28 and TRBJ2-7; 9 positions agree with TRBD1. This TCR was recovered from a woman between 35 and 50 years old with type 1 diabetes. The CDR3 here is CASSLLGGDRVDEQYF. Written as DNA, the CDR3 is TGTGCCAGCAGTTTATTAGGAGGGGACAGGGTCGACGAGCAGTACTTC.